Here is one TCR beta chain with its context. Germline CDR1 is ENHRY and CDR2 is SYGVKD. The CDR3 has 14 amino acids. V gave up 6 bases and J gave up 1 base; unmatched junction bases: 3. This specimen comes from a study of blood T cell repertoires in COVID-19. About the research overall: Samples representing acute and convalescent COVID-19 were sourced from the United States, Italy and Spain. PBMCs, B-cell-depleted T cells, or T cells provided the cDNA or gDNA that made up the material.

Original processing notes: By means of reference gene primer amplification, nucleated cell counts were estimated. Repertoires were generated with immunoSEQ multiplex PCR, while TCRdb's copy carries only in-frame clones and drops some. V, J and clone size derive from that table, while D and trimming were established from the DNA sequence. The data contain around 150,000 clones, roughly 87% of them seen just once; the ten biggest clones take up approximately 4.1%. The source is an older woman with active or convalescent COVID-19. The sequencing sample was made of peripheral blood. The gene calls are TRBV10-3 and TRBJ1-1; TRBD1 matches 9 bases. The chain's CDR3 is CAIRGQGRNTEAFF. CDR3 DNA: TGTGCCATCAGGGGACAGGGTAGGAACACTGAAGCTTTCTTT.